What follows are 11 T cell receptor beta chains derived from one specimen sequenced in a study of blood T cell repertoires in COVID-19. TCRdb keeps only in-frame clones here, not all; method: immunoSEQ multiplex PCR. The sample yields about 150,000 clones, more than 75% seen once. Material for sequencing was peripheral blood. These receptors were collected from a woman aged 80 or over with COVID-19, enrolled during active disease.

The rearrangement links TRBV11-3 to TRBJ2-7, with 8 bases fitting TRBD1. In germline, CDR1 is SGHNT, CDR2 YENEEA. V lost 5 bases, J lost 5 bases, and 8 bases stayed unmatched. The CDR3 sequence is 14 residues long. The CDR3 spells CASSPTGGSNEQYF. For the CDR3, the DNA is TGTGCCAGCAGCCCCACAGGGGGTAGCAACGAGCAGTACTTC.

The chain is built from TRBV6-1 and TRBJ2-7; 7 nucleotides align to TRBD1. Per germline, CDR1 MNHNS and CDR2 SASEGT. V gave up 3 bases and J gave up 0 bases; unmatched junction bases: 8. The CDR3 sequence is 16 residues long. The DNA of the CDR3 is TGTGCCAGCAGTGAGGACAGGACAGGCAGCTCCTACGAGCAGTACTTC. Translating it yields CASSEDRTGSSYEQYF.

This chain uses TRBV3-1 (or the pseudogene TRBV3-2) with TRBJ2-1; 11 nucleotides match TRBD2. Germline CDR1 and CDR2: LGHDT and YNNKEL (reference sequence). The CDR3 covers 16 residues. The junction had 7 bases not matched to a gene; V was cut back by 4 bases and J by 5 bases. The CDR3 here is CASSPLAGAEHNEQFF. The DNA for the CDR3 is TGTGCCAGCAGCCCACTAGCGGGAGCAGAGCACAATGAGCAGTTCTTC.

This clone has more than one count but fewer than ten. The CDR3, as DNA: TGCGCCAGCAGCTTGGGGACTAGCGGGAGGAGGATAAACCACAATGAGCAGTTCTTC. Translation: CASSLGTSGRRINHNEQFF. The chain carries TRBV5-1 and TRBJ2-1; TRBD2 matches at 14 bases. The CDR3 is made up of 19 amino acids. Germline CDR1 and CDR2: SGHRS and YFSETQ. After removal of 0 bases from V and 5 bases from J, the junction contained 10 bases not matched to a gene.

V is TRBV5-1 and J is TRBJ1-1; D might be TRBD1 (5 bases). Germline V gene lookup returns CDR1 SGHRS and CDR2 YFSETQ. There are 14 residues in the CDR3. Trimming cost V 4 bases and J 1 base, with 11 bases left between them. The CDR3 here is CASSTDSGNTEAFF. The CDR3 DNA follows: TGCGCCAGCAGCACCGACAGTGGGAACACTGAAGCTTTCTTT.

The chain carries TRBV25-1 and TRBJ1-1, with TRBD1 identical over 8 bases. CDR1 is MGHDK and CDR2 is SYGVNS in the germline V gene. CDR3 size: 15 residues. J gave up 6 bases and V 3 bases, and 9 bases lay outside the gene matches. The CDR3 bases are TGTGCCAGCAGTGACAGGGGGCGGACAAGCGCTGAAGCTTTCTTT. Its translation: CASSDRGRTSAEAFF.

The V gene is TRBV5-1, the J gene TRBJ2-7, with 9 bases aligning to TRBD1. V was pared by 5 bases and J by 6 bases, with 6 bases of the junction left unmatched. CDR3 length equals 13 residues. Germline assignment: CDR1 SGHRS and CDR2 YFSETQ. The CDR3 coding sequence is TGCGCCAGCAGGATGGGACAGGGTGGCGAGCAGTACTTC. It yields the protein CASRMGQGGEQYF.

The V and J genes are TRBV9 and TRBJ2-5; TRBD2 might be the D (5 bases). The CDR3 runs to 15 residues. Trimming took 0 bases from V and 5 from J, leaving 14 bases between them. CDR1 and CDR2 (germline): SGDLS, YYNGEE. The CDR3 DNA reads as TGTGCCAGCAGCGTAGAGCATCCGAGGGTGGAGACCCAGTACTTC. Its translation is CASSVEHPRVETQYF.

The chain couples TRBV7-8 to TRBJ2-7; 9 nucleotides match TRBD1. J lost 5 bases, V lost 5 bases, and 10 bases had no gene match. CDR3 length: 15 residues. Germline V gene lookup returns CDR1 SGHVS and CDR2 FQNEAQ. For the CDR3, the DNA is TGTGCCAGCAGCCAACCCGGGACAGGGAGGCACGAGCAGTACTTC. Its translation is CASSQPGTGRHEQYF. Together with reference TRBV7-8 and TRBJ2-7, the CDR3 gives the full variable domain: GAGVSQSPRYKVAKRGQDVALRCDPISGHVSLFWYQQALGQGPEFLTYFQNEAQLDKSGLPSDRFFAERPEGSVSTLKIQRTQQEDSAVYLCASSQPGTGRHEQYFGPGTRLTVT.

This sequence joins TRBV28 and TRBJ1-1; perhaps TRBD1 as D (6 bases). V lost 4 bases to trimming and J lost 1 base, with 7 bases between them. The CDR3 has 13 amino acids. Per germline, CDR1 MDHEN and CDR2 SYDVKM. CDR3 sequence reads: CASSSTGNTEAFF. In nucleotides, the CDR3 is TGTGCCAGCAGTTCGACAGGGAACACTGAAGCTTTCTTT.

The V and J genes are TRBV19 and TRBJ1-3; D is perhaps TRBD1 (6 bases). V lost 2 bases to trimming and J lost 3 bases, with 20 bases between them. This CDR3 is 18 amino acids long. Germline-derived CDR1 and CDR2 are LNHDA and SQIVND (reference sequence). The CDR3 sequence is CASSISRSGTTSGNTIYF. The CDR3 region has the DNA TGTGCCAGTAGTATATCCCGGTCCGGGACAACGAGTGGAAACACCATATATTTT.